This is a list of T cell receptor beta chains from one sample in a study of tumor and adjacent non-tumor tissue in lung cancer. Using its own MiXCR run on the multiplex PCR reads, TCRdb lists one record per CDR3 protein. The sample records some 70,000 distinct CDR3 sequences, less than 75% being singletons. The sample consisted of distant non-tumor lung tissue. These receptors originate from a woman aged 45-59 years with non-small cell lung cancer. Each CDR3 is given with its conserved first and last residue. The D gene is left open where the match is weak. Not all rows give a size; the values are once, few, many and, for expanded clones, a class.

D gene | clone size | J gene | V gene | CDR3 protein | CDR3 DNA
. | few | TRBJ1-1 | TRBV29-1 | CSVVFGRREEEAFF | TGCAGCGTTGTCTTTGGCAGAAGAGAGGAAGAAGCTTTCTTT
TRBD1 | . | TRBJ1-5 | TRBV4-1 | CAGSQRTGGSQPQHF | TGTGCCGGCAGCCAAAGAACAGGGGGAAGTCAGCCCCAGCATTTT
. | many | TRBJ1-5 | TRBV20-1 | CSASVRVTQPQHF | TGCAGTGCTAGTGTTCGGGTTACGCAGCCCCAGCATTTT
. | . | TRBJ2-5 | TRBV11-1 | CTSSLVGDQETHYF | TGTACCAGCAGCTTAGTAGGAGACCAAGAGACCCATTACTTC
TRBD2 | many | TRBJ2-1 | TRBV4-1 | CASSPQADTSGRGEQFF | TGCGCCAGCAGCCCCCAGGCGGATACTAGCGGGAGAGGTGAGCAGTTCTTC
. | . | TRBJ2-1 | TRBV6-6 | CASRTWGNEQFF | TGTGCCAGCAGGACATGGGGCAACGAGCAGTTCTTC
. | . | TRBJ2-7 | TRBV14 | CTSSQGWDREQYF | TGTACCAGCAGCCAAGGGTGGGATCGCGAGCAGTACTTC
. | . | TRBJ2-3 | TRBV7-9 | CASSPFGWITDAQYF | TGTGCCAGCAGCCCCTTTGGGTGGATCACAGATGCGCAGTATTTT
TRBD2 | . | TRBJ2-3 | TRBV20-1 | CSAPLAGPTVNTQYF | TGCAGTGCTCCACTAGCGGGCCCTACCGTGAATACGCAGTATTTT
. | many | TRBJ2-7 | TRBV20-1 | CSATSIHSYEQYF | TGCAGTGCTACCAGCATACACTCCTACGAGCAGTACTTC
. | . | TRBJ2-1 | TRBV28 | CASSGQALYNEQSF | TGTGCCAGCAGCGGGCAGGCCCTCTACAATGAGCAGTCCTTC
. | many | TRBJ2-6 | TRBV5-8 | CASSFPRVGANVLTF | TGTGCCAGCAGCTTTCCGAGGGTTGGGGCCAACGTCCTGACTTTC
. | . | TRBJ2-6 | TRBV6-1 | CASSSQGAAGADVLTF | TGTGCCAGCAGTTCCCAGGGAGCCGCTGGGGCCGACGTCCTGACTTTC
. | . | TRBJ2-1 | TRBV20-1 | CSANLGVNEQFF | TGCAGTGCTAACTTGGGTGTCAATGAGCAGTTCTTC
. | . | TRBJ2-5 | TRBV4-1 | CASIPGPYFSSGETQHF | TGCGCCAGCATACCCGGCCCATATTTTAGCAGCGGAGAGACGCAGCACTTC
. | . | TRBJ2-2 | TRBV12-3/TRBV12-4 | CASRKRAAAGELLF | TGCGCCAGCAGAAAAAGGGCGGCGGCCGGGGAGCTGTTGTTT
. | . | TRBJ1-1 | TRBV4-1 | CASSLDLYRAGTEAFF | TGCGCCAGCAGCCTAGATCTATACAGGGCCGGCACTGAAGCTTTCTTT
. | few | TRBJ2-2 | TRBV10-1 | CASRDSDSITGELFF | TGCGCCAGCAGGGACTCGGACAGCATCACCGGGGAGCTGTTTTTT
. | once | TRBJ2-7 | TRBV12-3/TRBV12-4 | CASRLEQSYEQYF | TGTGCCAGCAGACTGGAGCAGTCATACGAGCAGTACTTC
TRBD2 | . | TRBJ2-3 | TRBV11-2 | CASRSSGNSDTQYF | TGTGCCAGCAGATCCAGCGGGAACTCAGATACACAGTATTTT
. | . | TRBJ2-7 | TRBV28 | CGRSPLGTQYF | TGTGGCAGAAGTCCCCTGGGCACGCAGTACTTC
TRBD2 | many | TRBJ2-7 | TRBV5-4 | CASSPGLAGLTYEQYF | TGTGCCAGCAGCCCAGGACTAGCGGGATTGACCTACGAGCAGTACTTC
. | many | TRBJ2-1 | TRBV20-1 | CSAIISSYNEQFF | TGCAGTGCAATCATCAGCTCCTACAATGAGCAGTTCTTC
TRBD2 | few | TRBJ2-7 | TRBV5-1 | CASSLARSGRDEQYF | TGCGCCAGCAGCTTGGCCAGGAGCGGGAGGGACGAGCAGTACTTC
. | . | TRBJ2-7 | TRBV6-2/TRBV6-3 | CASSTKPGGRNEQYF | TGTGCCAGCAGTACGAAGCCCGGGGGGCGGAACGAGCAGTATTTC
. | many | TRBJ2-7 | TRBV29-1 | CSVAGFNEQYF | TGCAGCGTTGCAGGGTTCAACGAGCAGTACTTC
. | . | TRBJ1-6 | TRBV28 | CASSSWRAGSPLHF | TGTGCCAGCAGCTCCTGGAGGGCTGGATCACCCCTCCACTTT
TRBD2 | . | TRBJ2-1 | TRBV12-3/TRBV12-4 | CASTHPGLAGQAPSSYNEQFF | TGTGCCAGCACCCACCCAGGACTAGCGGGTCAAGCCCCGAGCTCCTACAATGAGCAGTTCTTC
. | . | TRBJ1-1 | TRBV27 | CASTSPGKWYTEAFF | TGTGCCAGCACTTCCCCAGGGAAGTGGTACACTGAAGCTTTCTTT
. | once | TRBJ2-4 | TRBV12-3/TRBV12-4 | CASSLGSRAKNTQYF | TGTGCTAGCAGTTTAGGTAGTAGGGCCAAAAACACTCAGTACTTC